This entry lists 11 T cell receptor beta chains sequenced from one sample in a study of shared clonotypes between healthy human individuals. The data were produced by immunoSEQ multiplex PCR, yet TCRdb's version contains in-frame clones alone and is incomplete. The table includes some 2,500,000 clones, about nine tenths detected once. Sequencing used naive CD4+ T cells from PBMCs. Regarding subset: CD45RA+ positively selected. These TCRs come from a man aged 18 to 35 in good health. Some clones in this sample may be carry-over from other donors' samples.

This chain uses TRBV27 with TRBJ1-2, with 7 bases fitting TRBD1. CDR3 length: 14 residues. Per the germline V gene, CDR1 is MNHEY and CDR2 is SMNVEV (reference sequence). The V segment lost 3 bases and the J segment 5 bases; nucleotides outside the gene matches: 6. The CDR3 loop reads CASSFRGGEYGYTF. The CDR3 bases are TGTGCCAGCAGTTTCAGAGGGGGCGAATATGGCTACACCTTC.

This clone was seen a single time. The V gene is TRBV6-1, the J gene TRBJ1-2; D is undetermined. CDR1 and CDR2 from the germline V gene are MNHNS and SASEGT. Trimming pared 7 bases from V and 0 bases from J, leaving 15 bases between. There are 15 residues in the CDR3. The CDR3 region is CASTPDWFPNYGYTF. CDR3 nucleotides: TGTGCCAGCACACCTGATTGGTTCCCTAACTATGGCTACACCTTC.

The rearrangement links TRBV7-9 to TRBJ2-5; possible D gene TRBD1, 6 bases. Gene TRBJ2-7 matches the end of the DNA better, so the J call may be wrong. CDR3 length: 15 amino acids. CDR1 and CDR2 from the germline V gene are SEHNR and FQNEAQ (reference sequence). CDR3 DNA sequence: TGTGCCAGCAGCTTAGGGGGGCAGGGACCCTACGAGCAGTACTTC. It encodes CASSLGGQGPYEQYF.

The chain joins TRBV5-4 to TRBJ2-3; 7 positions match TRBD2. Germline CDR1 and CDR2: SGHNT and YYREEE (reference sequence). Trimming cost V 0 bases and J 2 bases; bases outside gene matches: 12. The CDR3 sequence is 18 residues long. The DNA for the CDR3 is TGTGCCAGCAGCTTGGCCGGGCTAGCGGTTACTACCACAGATACGCAGTATTTT. Residues: CASSLAGLAVTTTDTQYF.

The gene calls are TRBV5-4 and TRBJ2-3; D is unresolved. Germline CDR1 SGHNT, CDR2 YYREEE (reference sequence). V lost 2 bases and J 0 bases, leaving 10 bases between the germline ends. This CDR3 has 15 residues. The CDR3 sequence: CASSFGDMSTDTQYF. CDR3 coding DNA: TGTGCCAGCAGCTTCGGAGACATGAGCACAGATACGCAGTATTTT.

The V gene is TRBV14, the J gene TRBJ2-1; D is uncertain. The CDR3 consists of 13 residues. The V gene's germline CDR1 is SGHDN and CDR2 FVKESK. The V end lost 4 bases, the J end lost 3 bases, and 7 bases lay between the germline ends. Here the CDR3 reads CASSLGNYNEQFF. CDR3 nucleotides: TGTGCCAGCAGCCTTGGGAACTACAATGAGCAGTTCTTC.

V is TRBV19 and J is TRBJ2-6; TRBD2 is a possible D gene (6 bases). Trimming left V 3 bases short and J 7 bases short, with 10 bases between. The CDR3 runs 14 residues. In germline, CDR1 is LNHDA, CDR2 SQIVND (reference sequence). The CDR3: CASSIGGVANVLTF. As DNA, the CDR3 is TGTGCCAGTAGTATCGGCGGGGTAGCCAACGTCCTGACTTTC.

This sequence joins TRBV9 and TRBJ2-3; D is perhaps TRBD2 (5 bases). This CDR3 region has 13 residues. Germline V gives CDR1 SGDLS, CDR2 YYNGEE. The ends were cut back, 4 bases at V and 3 bases at J, with 9 bases in the middle. The CDR3 DNA is TGTGCCAGCAGCACCAGACTAACAGATACGCAGTATTTT. Translation gives CASSTRLTDTQYF. Combining the CDR3 with reference TRBV9 and TRBJ2-3 gives the whole variable domain DSGVTQTPKHLITATGQRVTLRCSPRSGDLSVYWYQQSLDQGLQFLIQYYNGEERAKGNILERFSAQQFPDLHSELNLSSLELGDSALYFCASSTRLTDTQYFGPGTRLTVL.

The chain joins TRBV6-1 to TRBJ1-1; D is unresolved. Germline V CDR1 and CDR2: MNHNS, SASEGT. This CDR3 contains 13 residues. V gave up 1 base and J gave up 6 bases, with 9 bases separating them. CDR3 bases: TGTGCCAGCAGTGAAGTGACCGAGGCTGAAGCTTTCTTT. Protein product: CASSEVTEAEAFF.

The chain combines TRBV19 with TRBJ1-5; TRBD1 is a possible D gene (6 bases). The germline CDR1 and CDR2 sequences are LNHDA and SQIVND (reference sequence). The V end was cut by 3 bases, the J end by 0 bases, with 21 bases between. The CDR3 runs to 19 residues. The CDR3 coding sequence is TGTGCCAGTAGTATGGAACCTTACCCAGACAGGTATAGCAATCAGCCCCAGCATTTT. Its translation is CASSMEPYPDRYSNQPQHF.

The J gene is TRBJ2-2, the V gene TRBV29-1; D perhaps matches TRBD1 (5 bases). The CDR3 extends over 13 amino acids. The germline CDR1 and CDR2 sequences are SQVTM and ANQGSEA. V was shortened by 5 bases and J by 13 bases, with 20 bases between the two germline ends. In DNA, the CDR3 is TGCAGCGTTATCAGGGAAGGTGAGAAGGCGCTGTTTTTT. It specifies CSVIREGEKALFF.